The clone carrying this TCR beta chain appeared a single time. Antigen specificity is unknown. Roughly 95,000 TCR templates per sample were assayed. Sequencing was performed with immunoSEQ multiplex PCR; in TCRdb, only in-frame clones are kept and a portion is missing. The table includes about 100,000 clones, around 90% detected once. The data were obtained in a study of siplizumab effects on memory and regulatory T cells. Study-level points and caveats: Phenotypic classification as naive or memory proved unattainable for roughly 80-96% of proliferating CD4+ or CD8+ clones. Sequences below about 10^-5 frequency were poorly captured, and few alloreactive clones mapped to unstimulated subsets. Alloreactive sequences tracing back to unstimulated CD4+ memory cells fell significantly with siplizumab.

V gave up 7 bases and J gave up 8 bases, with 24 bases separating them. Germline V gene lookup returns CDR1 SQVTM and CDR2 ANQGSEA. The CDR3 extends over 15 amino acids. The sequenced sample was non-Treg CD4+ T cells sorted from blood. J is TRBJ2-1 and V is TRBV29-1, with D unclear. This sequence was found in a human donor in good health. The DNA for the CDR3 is TGCAGCGCCCGAAGGGATCCGGGTCGTAGGTATGAGCAGTTCTTC. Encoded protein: CSARRDPGRRYEQFF.